This T cell receptor beta chain came from a study of cytomegalovirus exposure and HLA in healthy donors. Study-wide background: An analysis done earlier identified almost 120 million unique TCR beta sequences from approximately 200 million T cells.

Concerning this clone: Its specificity is not known.

Study observations and caveats: A later analysis linked a missense variant in DCLRE1C to the trimming of TCR beta V and J genes. Available immune exposure information was restricted to CMV serostatus only. The study put about 180 TCR beta chains on its list as cytomegalovirus-associated.

PCR involved 60 Vbeta and 13 Jbeta primers. Measured with immunoSEQ multiplex PCR; TCRdb has only the in-frame clones, and not every one. This sample has 160,000 or so clones, with around 80% found just once. The sequencing sample was made of PBMCs. The sequence was collected from a male donor in good health and CMV-seropositive.

CDR3 protein: CAISESGGLNYEQYF. CDR3 in DNA: TGTGCCATCAGTGAGTCCGGAGGACTTAACTACGAGCAGTACTTC. This chain uses TRBV10-3 with TRBJ2-7; D may be TRBD2 (5 bases). Germline V gene lookup returns CDR1 ENHRY and CDR2 SYGVKD. V lost 0 bases to trimming and J lost 3 bases, with 12 bases between them. The CDR3 sequence is 15 residues long.